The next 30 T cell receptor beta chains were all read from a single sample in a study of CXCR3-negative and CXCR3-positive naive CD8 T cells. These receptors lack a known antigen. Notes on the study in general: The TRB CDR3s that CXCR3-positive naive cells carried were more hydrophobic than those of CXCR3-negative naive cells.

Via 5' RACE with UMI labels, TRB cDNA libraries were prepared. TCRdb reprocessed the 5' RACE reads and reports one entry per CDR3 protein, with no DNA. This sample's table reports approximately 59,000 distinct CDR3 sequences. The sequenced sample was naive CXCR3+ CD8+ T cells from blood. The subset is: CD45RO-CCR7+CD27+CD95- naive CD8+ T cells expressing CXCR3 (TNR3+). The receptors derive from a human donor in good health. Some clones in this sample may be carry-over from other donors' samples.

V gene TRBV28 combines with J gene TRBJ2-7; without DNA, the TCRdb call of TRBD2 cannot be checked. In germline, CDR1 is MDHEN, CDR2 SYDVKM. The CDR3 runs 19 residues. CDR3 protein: CASSLYRERLGSPTYEQYF.

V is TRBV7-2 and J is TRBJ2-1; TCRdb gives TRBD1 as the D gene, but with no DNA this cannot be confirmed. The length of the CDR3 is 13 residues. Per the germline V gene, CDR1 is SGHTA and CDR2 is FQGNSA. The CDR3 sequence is CASSEGHLAEQFF. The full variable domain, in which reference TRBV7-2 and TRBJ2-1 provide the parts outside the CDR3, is GAGVSQSPSNKVTEKGKDVELRCDPISGHTALYWYRQSLGQGLEFLIYFQGNSAPDKSGLPSDRFSAERTGGSVSTLTIQRTQQEDSAVYLCASSEGHLAEQFFGPGTRLTVL.

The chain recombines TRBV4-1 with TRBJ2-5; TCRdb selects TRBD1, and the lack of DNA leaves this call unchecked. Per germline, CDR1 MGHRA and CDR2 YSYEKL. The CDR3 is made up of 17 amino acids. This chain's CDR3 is CASSQVLGRGTQETQYF.

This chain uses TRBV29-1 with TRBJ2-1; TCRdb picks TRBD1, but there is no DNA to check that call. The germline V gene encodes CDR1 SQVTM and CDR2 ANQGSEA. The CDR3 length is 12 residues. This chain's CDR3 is CSVAGGQGEQFF.

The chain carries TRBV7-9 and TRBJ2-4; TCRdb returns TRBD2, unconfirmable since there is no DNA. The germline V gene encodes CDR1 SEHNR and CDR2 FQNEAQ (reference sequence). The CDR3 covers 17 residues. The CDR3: CASSSTGLAGAKNIQYF.

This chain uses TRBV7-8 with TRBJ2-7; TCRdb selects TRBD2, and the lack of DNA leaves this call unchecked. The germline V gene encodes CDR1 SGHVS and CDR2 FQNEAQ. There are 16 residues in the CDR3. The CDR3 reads CASSLLPPGLVHEQYF.

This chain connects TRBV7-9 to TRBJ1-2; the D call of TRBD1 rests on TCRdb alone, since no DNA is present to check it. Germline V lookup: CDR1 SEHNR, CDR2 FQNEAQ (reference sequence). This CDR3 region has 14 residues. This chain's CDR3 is CASSEGDSRYGYTF.

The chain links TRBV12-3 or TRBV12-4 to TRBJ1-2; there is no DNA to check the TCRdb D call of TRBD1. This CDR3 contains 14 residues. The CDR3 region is CASSNPGQNYGYTF.

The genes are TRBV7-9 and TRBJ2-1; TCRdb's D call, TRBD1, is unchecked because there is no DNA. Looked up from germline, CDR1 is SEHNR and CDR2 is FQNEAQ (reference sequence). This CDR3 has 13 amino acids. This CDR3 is CASSPDSYNEQFF.

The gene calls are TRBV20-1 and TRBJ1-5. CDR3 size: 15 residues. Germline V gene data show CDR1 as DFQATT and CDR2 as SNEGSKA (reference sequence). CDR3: CSARDRTRSNQPQHF.

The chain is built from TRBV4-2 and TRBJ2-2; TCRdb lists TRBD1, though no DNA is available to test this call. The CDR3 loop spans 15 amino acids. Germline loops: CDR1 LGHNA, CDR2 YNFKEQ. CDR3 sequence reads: CAGGVAGGNTGELFF.

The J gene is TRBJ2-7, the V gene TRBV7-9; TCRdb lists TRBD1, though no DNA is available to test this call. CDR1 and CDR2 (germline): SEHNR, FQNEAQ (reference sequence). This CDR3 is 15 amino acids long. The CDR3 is CASSNPGTGGGEQYF.

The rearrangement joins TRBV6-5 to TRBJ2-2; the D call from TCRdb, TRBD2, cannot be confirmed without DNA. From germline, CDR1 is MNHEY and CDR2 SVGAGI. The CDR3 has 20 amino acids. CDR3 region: CASSYPHSGLAGAHTGELFF.

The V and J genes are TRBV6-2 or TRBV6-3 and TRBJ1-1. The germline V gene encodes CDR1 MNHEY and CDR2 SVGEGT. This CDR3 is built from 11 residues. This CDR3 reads CASSSLERAFF.

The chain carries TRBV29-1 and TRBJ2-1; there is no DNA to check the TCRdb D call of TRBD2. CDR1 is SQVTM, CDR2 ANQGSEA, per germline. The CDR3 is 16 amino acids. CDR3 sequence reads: CSVEETSPQEYNEQFF.

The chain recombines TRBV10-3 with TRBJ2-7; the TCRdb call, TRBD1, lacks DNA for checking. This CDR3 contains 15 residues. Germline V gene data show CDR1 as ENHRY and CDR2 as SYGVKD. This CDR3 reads CAISEPFRGIYEQYF.

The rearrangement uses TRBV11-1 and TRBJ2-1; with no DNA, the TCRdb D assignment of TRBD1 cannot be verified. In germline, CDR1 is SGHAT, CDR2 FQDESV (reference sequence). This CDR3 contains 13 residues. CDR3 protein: CATTGGAFNEQFF. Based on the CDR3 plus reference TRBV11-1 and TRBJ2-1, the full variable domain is EAEVAQSPRYKITEKSQAVAFWCDPISGHATLYWYRQILGQGPELLVQFQDESVVDDSQLPKDRFSAERLKGVDSTLKIQPAELGDSAMYLCATTGGAFNEQFFGPGTRLTVL.

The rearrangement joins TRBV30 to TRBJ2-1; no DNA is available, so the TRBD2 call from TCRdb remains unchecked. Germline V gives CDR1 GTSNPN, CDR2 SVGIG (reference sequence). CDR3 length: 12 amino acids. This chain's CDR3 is CAWSDTSGNEFF.

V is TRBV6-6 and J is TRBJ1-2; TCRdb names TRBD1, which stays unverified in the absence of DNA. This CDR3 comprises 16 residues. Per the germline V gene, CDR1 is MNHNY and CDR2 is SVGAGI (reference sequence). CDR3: CASSSKTGATNYGYTF.

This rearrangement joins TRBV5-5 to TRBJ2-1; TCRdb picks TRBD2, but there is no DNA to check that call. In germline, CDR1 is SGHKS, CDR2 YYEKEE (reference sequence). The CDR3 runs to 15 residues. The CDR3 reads CASSQVPGGPIEQFF.

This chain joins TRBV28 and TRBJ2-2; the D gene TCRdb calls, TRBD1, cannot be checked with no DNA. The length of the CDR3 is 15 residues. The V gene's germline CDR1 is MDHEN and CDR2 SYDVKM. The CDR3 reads CASSFRGPNTGELFF. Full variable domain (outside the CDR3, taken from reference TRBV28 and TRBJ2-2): DVKVTQSSRYLVKRTGEKVFLECVQDMDHENMFWYRQDPGLGLRLIYFSYDVKMKEKGDIPEGYSVSREKKERFSLILESASTNQTSMYLCASSFRGPNTGELFFGEGSRLTVL.

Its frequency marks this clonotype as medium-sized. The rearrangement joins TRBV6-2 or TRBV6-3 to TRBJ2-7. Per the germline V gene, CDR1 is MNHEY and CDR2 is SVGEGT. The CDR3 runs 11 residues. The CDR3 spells CASSSTYEQYF.

CDR3 sequence reads: CSVEDIAGARADEQFF. The chain combines TRBV29-1 with TRBJ2-1; TCRdb lists TRBD2, though no DNA is available to test this call. The V gene's germline CDR1 is SQVTM and CDR2 ANQGSEA. The CDR3 is 16 residues long.

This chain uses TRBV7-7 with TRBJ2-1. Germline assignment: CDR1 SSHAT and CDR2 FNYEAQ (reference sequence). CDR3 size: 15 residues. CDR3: CASSLEASSYNEQFF.

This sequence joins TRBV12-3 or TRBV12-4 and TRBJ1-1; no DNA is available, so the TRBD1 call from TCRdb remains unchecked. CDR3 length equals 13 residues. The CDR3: CASTPVGYTEAFF.

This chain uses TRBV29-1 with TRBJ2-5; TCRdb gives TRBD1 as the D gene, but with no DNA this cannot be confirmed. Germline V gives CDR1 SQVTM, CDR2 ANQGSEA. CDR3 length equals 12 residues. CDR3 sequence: CSVTTVEETQYF.

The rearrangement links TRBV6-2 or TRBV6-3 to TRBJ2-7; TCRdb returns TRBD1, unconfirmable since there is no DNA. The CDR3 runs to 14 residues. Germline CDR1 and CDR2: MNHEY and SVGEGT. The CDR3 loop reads CASRTTGALYEQYF.

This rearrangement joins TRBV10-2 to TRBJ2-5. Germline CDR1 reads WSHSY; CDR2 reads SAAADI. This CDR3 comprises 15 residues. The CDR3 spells CASSGPSGYQETQYF.

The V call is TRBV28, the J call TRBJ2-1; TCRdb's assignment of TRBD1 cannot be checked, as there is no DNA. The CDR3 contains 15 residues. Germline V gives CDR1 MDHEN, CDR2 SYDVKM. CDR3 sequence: CASSLIPVTYNEQFF.

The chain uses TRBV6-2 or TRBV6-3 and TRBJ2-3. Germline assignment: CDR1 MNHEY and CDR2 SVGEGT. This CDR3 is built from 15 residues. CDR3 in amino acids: CASSPMGNSPDTQYF.